A selection of T cell receptor beta chains follows, all from one sample in a study of human thymus T cells. Clones were sequenced by immunoSEQ multiplex PCR, and TCRdb holds only the in-frame ones, with some missing. The repertoire has some 130,000 clones, 90% to 95% of them found once; the top ten carry around 0.025%. Sequencing input: thymus tissue. The receptors shown here come from a boy under two years old with a congenital heart defect but otherwise immunologically healthy. Both conserved end residues are part of each CDR3. The order of the fields is V gene, CDR3 length, clone size, J gene, D gene, CDR3 protein, CDR3 DNA. D genes are given only for firm matches. A clone size is listed for some rows: how often the clone was seen (once, few, many), or a class if it is expanded.

v_call: TRBV5-1; cdr3_length: 15; clone_size: once; j_call: TRBJ2-7; d_call: TRBD1; cdr3_aa: CASSLDTGTGYEQYF; cdr3_nt: TGCGCCAGCAGCTTGGATACCGGGACAGGGTACGAGCAGTACTTC
v_call: TRBV4-1; cdr3_length: 15; clone_size: .; j_call: TRBJ1-4; d_call: TRBD1; cdr3_aa: CASSLRQGVYEKLFF; cdr3_nt: TGCGCCAGCAGCCTTCGACAGGGTGTTTATGAAAAACTGTTTTTT
v_call: TRBV6-5; cdr3_length: 15; clone_size: .; j_call: TRBJ2-3; d_call: .; cdr3_aa: CASSYSGRLTDTQYF; cdr3_nt: TGTGCCAGCAGTTACTCAGGACGGCTCACAGATACGCAGTATTTT
v_call: TRBV6-1; cdr3_length: 12; clone_size: .; j_call: TRBJ2-3; d_call: .; cdr3_aa: CASRRGPDTQYF; cdr3_nt: TGTGCCAGCAGGAGGGGCCCAGATACGCAGTATTTT
v_call: TRBV20-1; cdr3_length: 10; clone_size: once; j_call: TRBJ2-1; d_call: .; cdr3_aa: CSARDNEQFF; cdr3_nt: TGCAGTGCTAGAGATAATGAGCAGTTCTTC
v_call: TRBV29-1; cdr3_length: 15; clone_size: .; j_call: TRBJ2-1; d_call: TRBD1; cdr3_aa: CSVKNRGLGADEQFF; cdr3_nt: TGCAGCGTTAAAAACAGGGGCTTAGGCGCCGATGAGCAGTTCTTC
v_call: TRBV7-2; cdr3_length: 16; clone_size: few; j_call: TRBJ1-3; d_call: .; cdr3_aa: CASSLGRAISGNTIYF; cdr3_nt: TGTGCCAGCAGCTTAGGACGGGCAATCTCTGGAAACACCATATATTTT
v_call: TRBV12-5; cdr3_length: 16; clone_size: once; j_call: TRBJ1-1; d_call: TRBD1; cdr3_aa: CASGLGGQGMNTEAFF; cdr3_nt: TGTGCTAGTGGTTTGGGGGGACAGGGAATGAACACTGAAGCTTTCTTT
v_call: TRBV6-4; cdr3_length: 16; clone_size: .; j_call: TRBJ1-1; d_call: TRBD1; cdr3_aa: CASSLSAGGQNTEAFF; cdr3_nt: TGTGCCAGCAGTCTCTCGGCAGGGGGCCAGAACACTGAAGCTTTCTTT
v_call: TRBV6-5; cdr3_length: 15; clone_size: .; j_call: TRBJ2-5; d_call: TRBD2; cdr3_aa: CASSYGSSGGETQYF; cdr3_nt: TGTGCCAGCAGTTACGGCTCTAGCGGGGGGGAGACCCAGTACTTC
v_call: TRBV14; cdr3_length: 20; clone_size: .; j_call: TRBJ1-1; d_call: .; cdr3_aa: CASSQDRGLSTAPSSTEAFF; cdr3_nt: TGTGCCAGCAGCCAAGATCGAGGGCTTTCGACAGCCCCATCTAGCACTGAAGCTTTCTTT